This T cell receptor (beta chain) was found in a study of CD8+ T cells in alopecia areata. Study context: Twice a day, 5 to 10 mg of oral tofacitinib was administered to treated patients. Overall study findings and caveats: Lesional scalp displayed greater clonality than normal scalp, most notably in alopecia totalis/universalis. Whether baseline CD8+ expansion is linked to response remains uncertain, given a single nonresponder.

Following RNA extraction, reverse transcription yielded cDNA that acted as the sequencing template. Measured with immunoSEQ multiplex PCR; TCRdb has only the in-frame clones, and not every one. This sample has approximately 150,000 clones, with less than 75% found just once. CDR1 is MGHRA and CDR2 is YSYEKL in the germline V gene. The CDR3 contains 15 residues. Trimming took off 1 base at V and 8 bases at J, with 17 bases between the two ends. Treatment in this sample: oral pan-JAK inhibitor, 5-10 mg twice daily. Remarks on this clone: Antigen specificity is unknown.

The V and J genes are TRBV4-1 and TRBJ1-2; a weak D match, TRBD1 (6 bases). The sequencing here drew on CD4+ T cells sorted from blood, taken between weeks 55 and 65, from a patient treated with tofacitinib. This TCR derives from a human donor with alopecia areata. The CDR3 region is CASSQVDRFLGGYTF. CDR3 coding DNA: TGCGCCAGCAGCCAAGTGGACAGATTTCTGGGAGGCTACACCTTC.